One sample yielded the 16 T cell receptor beta chains listed below, sequenced in a study of tissue T cells after allogeneic stem cell transplantation. TCRdb's table, derived via immunoSEQ multiplex PCR, lists solely in-frame clones and lacks some. In the table there are roughly 4,300 clones, roughly 78% of which are singletons. Adult allogeneic hematopoietic cell transplant recipients with steroid-refractory graft-versus-host disease were prospectively enrolled for research autopsy. This sample comprised esophageal tissue, obtained at autopsy. These TCRs come from a male patient at least 60 years old with steroid-refractory graft-versus-host disease after an allogeneic stem cell transplant. Some T cells may have come from the graft donor.

The CDR3 spells CASSEGGWYSNQPQHF. CDR3 bases: TGTGCCAGCAGTGAAGGCGGTTGGTATAGCAATCAGCCCCAGCATTTT. This sequence joins TRBV6-1 and TRBJ1-5; D is unresolved. The V end lost 1 base, the J end lost 0 bases, and 10 bases lay between the germline ends. The CDR3 extends over 16 amino acids. Germline-derived CDR1 and CDR2 are MNHNS and SASEGT.

The chain combines TRBV30 with TRBJ1-4; D is unresolved. The CDR3 is 12 residues long. Germline V gene data show CDR1 as GTSNPN and CDR2 as SVGIG (reference sequence). The V and J ends lost 7 bases and 2 bases respectively, with 8 bases between them. This CDR3 reads CASGGTNEKLFF. The CDR3 DNA follows: TGTGCCTCGGGCGGGACTAATGAAAAACTGTTTTTT.

V and J are TRBV4-3 and TRBJ2-1; possible D gene TRBD2, 6 bases. The germline V gene has CDR1 LGHNA and CDR2 YSLEER. The V end lost 4 bases, the J end lost 0 bases, and 13 bases lay between the germline ends. The CDR3 spans 16 residues. The CDR3 protein is CASSPSAGTSYNEQFF. Written as DNA, the CDR3 is TGCGCCAGCAGCCCGTCTGCGGGGACCTCCTACAATGAGCAGTTCTTC.

This clone was seen a few times. The chain has TRBV9 and TRBJ1-4, with D possibly matching TRBD1 (6 bases). This CDR3 has 14 amino acids. Germline V gives CDR1 SGDLS, CDR2 YYNGEE. V was shortened by 4 bases and J by 8 bases, with 15 bases between the two germline ends. In nucleotides, the CDR3 is TGTGCCAGCAGCCCTCGGACAGTGGGGGAAAAACTGTTTTTT. It translates to CASSPRTVGEKLFF. The variable domain in full, completed from reference TRBV9 and TRBJ1-4, reads DSGVTQTPKHLITATGQRVTLRCSPRSGDLSVYWYQQSLDQGLQFLIQYYNGEERAKGNILERFSAQQFPDLHSELNLSSLELGDSALYFCASSPRTVGEKLFFGSGTQLSVL.

This chain uses TRBV18 with TRBJ1-4; 11 positions match TRBD1. Trimming removed 3 bases from V and 7 bases from J; junction bases left unmatched: 10. This CDR3 contains 17 residues. Germline loops: CDR1 KGHSH, CDR2 LQKENI. The CDR3 DNA is TGTGCCAGCTCACCTACTACGGACAGGGGGCGCGGTGAAAAACTGTTTTTT. It specifies CASSPTTDRGRGEKLFF.

This chain uses TRBV29-1 with TRBJ1-2; D is unresolved. This CDR3 is 12 amino acids long. Per the germline V gene, CDR1 is SQVTM and CDR2 is ANQGSEA. The ends were cut back, 5 bases at V and 0 bases at J, with 7 bases in the middle. CDR3 DNA sequence: TGCAGCGTTCAAGTGGCTAACTATGGCTACACCTTC. Translating it yields CSVQVANYGYTF.

The chain uses TRBV6-1 and TRBJ2-7, with TRBD1 matching 7 bases. Germline trimming cut 1 base from V and 0 bases from J; bases unmatched to any gene: 12. The germline gives CDR1 MNHNS, CDR2 SASEGT. The CDR3 sequence is 18 residues long. CDR3 in DNA: TGTGCCAGCAGTGAAGGAGACAGGGCCTTTTCCAGCTCCTACGAGCAGTACTTC. It yields the protein CASSEGDRAFSSSYEQYF.

The chain combines TRBV30 with TRBJ2-1; D may be TRBD1 (5 bases). Trimming stripped 5 bases from V and 0 bases from J, with 17 bases between. The CDR3 length is 16 residues. Per the germline V gene, CDR1 is GTSNPN and CDR2 is SVGIG (reference sequence). The CDR3 protein is CAWYPRWGGSYNEQFF. In DNA form, the CDR3 reads TGTGCCTGGTACCCTCGGTGGGGCGGCTCCTACAATGAGCAGTTCTTC. Combining the CDR3 with reference TRBV30 and TRBJ2-1 gives the whole variable domain SQTIHQWPATLVQPVGSPLSLECTVEGTSNPNLYWYRQAAGRGLQLLFYSVGIGQISSEVPQNLSASRPQDRQFILSSKKLLLSDSGFYLCAWYPRWGGSYNEQFFGPGTRLTVL.

This chain joins TRBV12-3 or TRBV12-4 and TRBJ2-7; a weak D match, TRBD2 (5 bases). V dropped 5 bases and J dropped 2 bases, with 10 bases sitting between them. CDR3 length equals 13 residues. CDR3 sequence (DNA): TGTGCCAGCAGTGACGGACTTACCTACGAGCAGTACTTC. It codes for CASSDGLTYEQYF.

The V call is TRBV19, the J call TRBJ1-1; no firm D call. Between the trimmed V and J ends, which lost 3 bases and 1 base, there was a span of 12 bases. This CDR3 is built from 15 residues. Germline assignment: CDR1 LNHDA and CDR2 SQIVND (reference sequence). The CDR3 sequence: CASSITRVRNTEAFF. The CDR3 DNA sequence: TGTGCCAGTAGTATCACCCGGGTCCGGAACACTGAAGCTTTCTTT.

CDR3 coding DNA: TGTGCCATCAGTGAGACGGTTTGGGACAGGGAAGCCTACGAGCAGTACTTC. It encodes CAISETVWDREAYEQYF. The rearrangement links TRBV10-3 to TRBJ2-7; 9 bases fit TRBD1. Germline V gene lookup returns CDR1 ENHRY and CDR2 SYGVKD. This CDR3 contains 17 residues. Trimming at V came to 2 bases and at J to 2 bases, leaving 10 bases not matched to a gene.

The chain joins TRBV27 to TRBJ2-2; D gene ambiguous. Germline assignment: CDR1 MNHEY and CDR2 SMNVEV (reference sequence). This CDR3 contains 16 residues. Trimming cost V 3 bases and J 4 bases, with 15 bases left between them. The CDR3 sequence: CASSFSLGGGTGELFF. In DNA form, the CDR3 reads TGTGCCAGCAGTTTCTCTTTGGGCGGTGGCACCGGGGAGCTGTTTTTT.

The V and J genes are TRBV14 and TRBJ2-2; D possibly corresponds to TRBD1 (6 bases). Deletions cut 3 bases from V and 2 bases from J, with 10 bases between. This CDR3 is 15 amino acids long. Germline V gene sequence: CDR1 SGHDN, CDR2 FVKESK. CDR3 in DNA: TGTGCCAGCAGCCAGCTGGGGGCTAACACCGGGGAGCTGTTTTTT. It encodes CASSQLGANTGELFF.

V is TRBV5-4 and J is TRBJ2-3; 8 bases are a match to TRBD2. This CDR3 contains 14 residues. Germline V CDR1 and CDR2: SGHNT, YYREEE (reference sequence). The V gene end was trimmed by 1 base and the J gene end by 10 bases; junction bases not matched to a gene: 8. CDR3 bases: TGTGCCAGCAGCTTGATAGGCGGGGGGATGGCGCAGTATTTT. Amino acid sequence: CASSLIGGGMAQYF.

This rearrangement joins TRBV2 to TRBJ1-2; the D gene is possibly TRBD1 (5 bases). The V gene lost 0 bases and the J gene lost 6 bases, with 17 bases spanning the gap. The length of the CDR3 is 16 residues. Germline lookup yields CDR1 SNHLY and CDR2 FYNNEI. CDR3 in amino acids: CASSEARFAGLNGYTF. CDR3 in DNA: TGTGCCAGCAGTGAAGCGCGCTTCGCAGGGCTGAATGGCTACACCTTC.

V usage is TRBV7-9 and J usage is TRBJ1-1; no definite D call. The CDR3 length is 11 residues. From germline, CDR1 is SEHNR and CDR2 FQNEAQ (reference sequence). This CDR3 reads CASVADTEAFF. CDR3 sequence (DNA): TGTGCTTCAGTAGCTGACACTGAAGCTTTCTTT.